This TCR beta chain was identified during a study of tumor and adjacent non-tumor tissue in lung cancer. Study-wide background: Histology: 12 adenocarcinoma, a couple of squamous cell carcinoma, 1 small cell lung cancer. Each sample yielded 3.5 million to 4.5 million productive TCRbeta reads on average. General study points: TCR diversity was significantly greater in tumor than normal lung tissue.

This clonotype was found once. What it recognizes is unknown. With a much larger clone just one base away, this may be a read error. The library came from three nested PCR rounds adapted from ARM-PCR protocols. One entry per CDR3 protein, called by TCRdb with MiXCR from the multiplex PCR reads. This table holds approximately 120,000 distinct CDR3 sequences, 62% found once. No cell sorting was done before RNA was extracted from the tissue. This non-tumor lung sample came from over 3 cm beyond the tumor edge. Between August and November 2014, newly diagnosed, chemotherapy-naive lung cancer patients underwent thoracic surgery in China. The sequenced sample was distant non-tumor lung tissue. The receptor was isolated from a man aged 60 to 75 with non-small cell lung cancer.

The CDR3 reads CATSRQGSYEQHF. As DNA, the CDR3 is TGTGCCACCAGCCGACAGGGCTCCTACGAGCAGCACTTC. V gene TRBV24-1 combines with J gene TRBJ2-7, with 7 bases lining up with TRBD1. This CDR3 spans 13 amino acids. The germline CDR1 and CDR2 sequences are KGHDR and SFDVKD.